Each of the 21 T cell receptor beta chains below was sequenced from the same sample in a study of blood T cell repertoires in COVID-19. Repertoires were generated with immunoSEQ multiplex PCR, while TCRdb's copy carries only in-frame clones and drops some. This sample yields some 37,000 clones, of which 90% are seen a single time; around 5% belongs to the top ten. Sequencing was performed on peripheral blood. The receptors originated from a human donor in a cohort sampled during active COVID-19.

The V call is TRBV28, the J call TRBJ1-2; no reliable D call. Trimming stripped 2 bases from V and 5 bases from J, with 9 bases between. Germline values: CDR1 MDHEN, CDR2 SYDVKM. The CDR3 runs 13 residues. CDR3 sequence (DNA): TGTGCCAGCAGTTTAGTACGGGAATATGGCTACACCTTC. Translation: CASSLVREYGYTF.

This clone has only a few counts. The V and J genes are TRBV28 and TRBJ1-1; D gene unclear. CDR1 is MDHEN and CDR2 is SYDVKM in the germline V gene. V lost 5 bases, J lost 3 bases, and 13 bases lay in between. The CDR3 length is 14 residues. CDR3 residues: CASSPPRGYTEAFF. CDR3 nucleotides: TGTGCCAGCAGTCCCCCGAGAGGGTACACTGAAGCTTTCTTT.

The rearrangement links TRBV2 to TRBJ2-5; the match to TRBD2 covers 10 bases. J lost 4 bases, V lost 6 bases, and 8 bases had no gene match. The CDR3 covers 15 residues. The germline V gene encodes CDR1 SNHLY and CDR2 FYNNEI. The CDR3 protein is CASSLLAGHGETQYF. The CDR3 DNA sequence: TGTGCCAGCAGCCTACTAGCGGGACATGGAGAGACCCAGTACTTC.

The chain uses TRBV25-1 and TRBJ2-3; possible D gene TRBD1, 6 bases. The CDR3 has 14 residues. Trimming removed 7 bases from V and 2 bases from J, with 13 bases in between. The germline V gene encodes CDR1 MGHDK and CDR2 SYGVNS. The DNA of the CDR3 is TGTGCCAGCACCCCGCAGGGGCACACAGATACGCAGTATTTT. This codes for CASTPQGHTDTQYF.

This sequence joins TRBV4-1 and TRBJ1-3, with D possibly TRBD1 on 5 matching bases. This CDR3 spans 15 amino acids. V lost 2 bases and J lost 2, with 10 bases in between. CDR1 and CDR2 (germline): MGHRA, YSYEKL. CDR3 coding DNA: TGCGCCAGCAGCCAATTGCAGGGCACTGGAAACACCATATATTTT. Amino acids: CASSQLQGTGNTIYF.

The V call is TRBV10-3, the J call TRBJ2-7; 9 positions match TRBD2. Germline V gene sequence: CDR1 ENHRY, CDR2 SYGVKD. Trimming cost V 4 bases and J 2 bases; bases outside gene matches: 9. The CDR3 runs to 16 residues. The CDR3 reads CAISGRAGTSPYEQYF. CDR3 nucleotides: TGTGCCATCAGTGGACGAGCCGGGACTAGCCCCTACGAGCAGTACTTC.

The chain employs TRBV3-1 (or the pseudogene TRBV3-2) and TRBJ2-7; 7 nucleotides match TRBD2. The V gene end was trimmed by 1 base and the J gene end by 6 bases; junction bases not matched to a gene: 12. CDR1 and CDR2 (germline): LGHDT, YNNKEL (reference sequence). CDR3 length: 16 residues. CDR3 sequence: CASSQGWRESTGEQYF. The CDR3 bases are TGTGCCAGCAGCCAAGGGTGGCGGGAGAGTACTGGCGAGCAGTACTTC.

The genes are TRBV24-1 and TRBJ1-2; no definite D call. Between the trimmed V and J ends, which lost 3 bases and 6 bases, there was a span of 16 bases. In germline, CDR1 is KGHDR, CDR2 SFDVKD. This CDR3 spans 15 amino acids. This CDR3 is CATSDPSGGVDGYTF. The CDR3 DNA reads TGTGCCACCAGTGATCCCTCAGGCGGGGTGGATGGCTACACCTTC.

The chain links TRBV19 to TRBJ2-1; no clear D gene. Trimming left V 4 bases short and J 0 bases short, with 4 bases between. Germline V gives CDR1 LNHDA, CDR2 SQIVND (reference sequence). The CDR3 consists of 13 residues. The CDR3 DNA follows: TGTGCCAGTAGTACCAGCTCCTACAATGAGCAGTTCTTC. It is translated as CASSTSSYNEQFF.

The rearrangement joins TRBV7-9 to TRBJ2-7; maybe TRBD1 (5 bases). This CDR3 contains 12 residues. Germline values: CDR1 SEHNR, CDR2 FQNEAQ (reference sequence). The ends were cut back, 5 bases at V and 3 bases at J, with 8 bases in the middle. CDR3 bases: TGTGCCAGCAGCGACCAGGGCTACGAGCAGTACTTC. Its protein product is CASSDQGYEQYF.

The chain is built from TRBV5-5 and TRBJ1-6; 8 bases align to TRBD1. With V trimmed by 0 bases and J by 7 bases, 0 bases remained unmatched. This CDR3 spans 14 amino acids. Germline assignment: CDR1 SGHKS and CDR2 YYEKEE (reference sequence). As DNA, the CDR3 is TGTGCCAGCAGCTTGGGACAGGGGAATTCACCCCTCCACTTT. Its translation is CASSLGQGNSPLHF.

This chain uses TRBV11-2 with TRBJ1-4; 7 positions agree with TRBD1. CDR3 length: 15 amino acids. Trimming cost V 3 bases and J 3 bases; bases outside gene matches: 4. Germline V gene lookup returns CDR1 SGHAT and CDR2 FQNNGV. The DNA for the CDR3 is TGTGCCAGCAGCTTTGAGGGGGCGGCTAATGAAAAACTGTTTTTT. Translation: CASSFEGAANEKLFF.

This clone was seen just once. The chain employs TRBV2 and TRBJ2-2, with a weak D call TRBD1 (6 bases). The CDR3 runs 14 residues. Germline lookup yields CDR1 SNHLY and CDR2 FYNNEI. V shed 5 bases and J shed 1 base, with 8 bases lying between them. The CDR3 region has the DNA TGTGCCAGCAGTAAACAGGGGAACACCGGGGAGCTGTTTTTT. It yields the protein CASSKQGNTGELFF.

This chain connects TRBV5-4 to TRBJ2-1, with 10 bases matching TRBD1. V lost 3 bases, J lost 2 bases, and 2 bases stayed unmatched. The CDR3 loop spans 15 amino acids. CDR1 is SGHNT and CDR2 is YYREEE in the germline V gene (reference sequence). CDR3 in amino acids: CASSWDRGTYNEQFF. In DNA, the CDR3 is TGTGCCAGCAGCTGGGACAGGGGCACCTACAATGAGCAGTTCTTC.

The chain employs TRBV9 and TRBJ2-2; 8 bases fit TRBD1. The J segment lost 4 bases and the V segment lost 4 bases, leaving 12 bases of the junction unmatched. Per germline, CDR1 SGDLS and CDR2 YYNGEE. This CDR3 region has 17 residues. CDR3 sequence (DNA): TGTGCCAGCAGCACCGGGACAGGCCGTATAAGCACCGGGGAGCTGTTTTTT. Its translation is CASSTGTGRISTGELFF.

The chain couples TRBV4-1 to TRBJ1-1; maybe TRBD1 (5 bases). This CDR3 region has 15 residues. Trimming shortened V by 1 base and J by 5 bases, and 14 bases separated the two germline ends. Germline V gives CDR1 MGHRA, CDR2 YSYEKL. CDR3 sequence reads: CASSQAGGAGTEAFF. The CDR3 region has the DNA TGCGCCAGCAGCCAAGCTGGAGGGGCTGGAACTGAAGCTTTCTTT.

V usage is TRBV7-2 and J usage is TRBJ1-2, with TRBD1 identical over 7 bases. Germline-derived CDR1 and CDR2 are SGHTA and FQGNSA. The CDR3 consists of 13 residues. After removal of 4 bases from V and 8 bases from J, the junction contained 7 bases not matched to a gene. CDR3 region: CASSYDRVGGYTF. The CDR3 DNA follows: TGTGCCAGCAGCTATGACAGGGTGGGAGGCTACACCTTC.

The chain has TRBV2 and TRBJ2-1; possible D gene TRBD2, 5 bases. Trimming cost V 8 bases and J 2 bases, with 10 bases left between them. Germline assignment: CDR1 SNHLY and CDR2 FYNNEI. There are 13 residues in the CDR3. The DNA of the CDR3 is TGTGCCAGCGGGAGTGGCCCCTACAATGAGCAGTTCTTC. As protein: CASGSGPYNEQFF.

The V call is TRBV2, the J call TRBJ1-4; D is possibly TRBD1 (6 bases). The CDR3 is 17 amino acids. The germline V gene has CDR1 SNHLY and CDR2 FYNNEI. The V end lost 4 bases, the J end lost 7 bases, and 22 bases lay between the germline ends. The CDR3 reads CASSGISRGQEGEKLFF. In DNA form, the CDR3 reads TGTGCCAGCAGTGGAATTAGTAGGGGACAAGAAGGTGAAAAACTGTTTTTT.

This clone came up a few times. The chain carries TRBV7-8 and TRBJ2-7; unclear D gene. The CDR3 extends over 13 amino acids. CDR1 SGHVS and CDR2 FQNEAQ come from the germline V gene. V shed 2 bases and J shed 3 bases, with 8 bases lying between them. The DNA for the CDR3 is TGTGCCAGCAGCTTAACGGTCCTCTACGAGCAGTACTTC. Protein product: CASSLTVLYEQYF. The whole variable domain, filled in from reference TRBV7-8 and TRBJ2-7, reads GAGVSQSPRYKVAKRGQDVALRCDPISGHVSLFWYQQALGQGPEFLTYFQNEAQLDKSGLPSDRFFAERPEGSVSTLKIQRTQQEDSAVYLCASSLTVLYEQYFGPGTRLTVT.

The V call is TRBV9, the J call TRBJ1-2, with 7 bases identical to TRBD1. Per germline, CDR1 SGDLS and CDR2 YYNGEE. J gave up 0 bases and V 1 base, and 6 bases lay outside the gene matches. The CDR3 contains 16 residues. DNA of the CDR3: TGTGCCAGCAGCGTACGGCCGACAGGGTCTAACTATGGCTACACCTTC. It encodes CASSVRPTGSNYGYTF. Full variable domain (missing parts from reference TRBV9 and TRBJ1-2): DSGVTQTPKHLITATGQRVTLRCSPRSGDLSVYWYQQSLDQGLQFLIQYYNGEERAKGNILERFSAQQFPDLHSELNLSSLELGDSALYFCASSVRPTGSNYGYTFGSGTRLTVV.